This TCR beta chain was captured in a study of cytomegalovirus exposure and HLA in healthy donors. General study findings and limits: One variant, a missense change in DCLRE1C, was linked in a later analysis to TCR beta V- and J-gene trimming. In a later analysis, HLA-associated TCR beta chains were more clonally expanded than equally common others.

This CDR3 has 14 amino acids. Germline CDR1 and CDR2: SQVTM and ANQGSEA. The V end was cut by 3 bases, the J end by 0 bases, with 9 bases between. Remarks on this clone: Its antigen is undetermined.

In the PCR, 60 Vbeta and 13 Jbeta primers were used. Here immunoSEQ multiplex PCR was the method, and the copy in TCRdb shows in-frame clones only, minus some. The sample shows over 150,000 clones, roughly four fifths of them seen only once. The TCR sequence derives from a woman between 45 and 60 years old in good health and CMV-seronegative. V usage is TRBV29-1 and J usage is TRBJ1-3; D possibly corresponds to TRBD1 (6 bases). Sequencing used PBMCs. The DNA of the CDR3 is TGCAGCGTTGACGGACAGAGCTCTGGAAACACCATATATTTT. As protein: CSVDGQSSGNTIYF.